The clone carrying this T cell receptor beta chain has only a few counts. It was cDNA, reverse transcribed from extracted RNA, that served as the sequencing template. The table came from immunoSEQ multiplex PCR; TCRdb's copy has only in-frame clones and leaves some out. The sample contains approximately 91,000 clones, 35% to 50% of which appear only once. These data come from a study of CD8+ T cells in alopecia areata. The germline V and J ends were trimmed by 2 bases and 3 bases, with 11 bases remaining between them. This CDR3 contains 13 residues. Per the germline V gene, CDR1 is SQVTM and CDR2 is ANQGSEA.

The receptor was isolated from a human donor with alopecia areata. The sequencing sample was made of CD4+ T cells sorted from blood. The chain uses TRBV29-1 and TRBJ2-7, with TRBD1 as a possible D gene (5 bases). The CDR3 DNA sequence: TGCAGCGTTGAAAGCAGGGCAGGCTACGAGCAGTACTTC. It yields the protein CSVESRAGYEQYF.